This TCR beta chain was sequenced during a study of blood T cell repertoires in COVID-19. About the study: Some COVID-19 samples were acute and others convalescent; all came from the United States, Italy and Spain. T cells, B-cell-depleted T cells, or PBMCs supplied cDNA or gDNA.

In the study's own analysis: Counts of nucleated cells, estimated from reference gene primer amplification, were obtained. TCRdb's copy holds only in-frame clones and misses some; the assay was immunoSEQ multiplex PCR. V, J and clone size are those of that table, while D and trimming were read from the DNA. Of a few hundred thousand clones in the sample, more than 65% are singletons; the top ten hold approximately 2%. Looked up from germline, CDR1 is GTSNPN and CDR2 is SVGIG (reference sequence). The J segment lost 0 bases and the V segment lost 5 bases, leaving 5 bases of the junction unmatched. CDR3 length equals 15 residues.

The chain uses TRBV30 and TRBJ2-2, with TRBD2 matching 8 bases. The sequenced sample consisted of peripheral blood. This sequence was found in a man in his forties or fifties who had recovered from COVID-19. The CDR3 DNA is TGTGCCTGGGCTCGGGGGGGGACGAACACCGGGGAGCTGTTTTTT. Its translation: CAWARGGTNTGELFF.